This TCR beta chain was sequenced in a study of blood T cell repertoires in COVID-19. TCRdb's copy holds only in-frame clones and misses some; the assay was immunoSEQ multiplex PCR. Of under 200,000 clones listed, 70% to 90% were seen once; the top ten hold around a fifth. Germline loops: CDR1 MGHRA, CDR2 YSYEKL. The CDR3 loop spans 18 amino acids. V lost 4 bases to trimming and J lost 2 bases; unmatched junction nucleotides: 11. The rearrangement uses TRBV4-1 and TRBJ2-3, with 11 bases identical to TRBD2. This receptor was taken from a man between 60 and 75 years old with active or convalescent COVID-19. The sample was peripheral blood. The CDR3 DNA sequence: TGCGCCAGCAGCCGGTCACAAGCTAGCGGGGGGATCACAGATACGCAGTATTTT. Translation gives CASSRSQASGGITDTQYF.